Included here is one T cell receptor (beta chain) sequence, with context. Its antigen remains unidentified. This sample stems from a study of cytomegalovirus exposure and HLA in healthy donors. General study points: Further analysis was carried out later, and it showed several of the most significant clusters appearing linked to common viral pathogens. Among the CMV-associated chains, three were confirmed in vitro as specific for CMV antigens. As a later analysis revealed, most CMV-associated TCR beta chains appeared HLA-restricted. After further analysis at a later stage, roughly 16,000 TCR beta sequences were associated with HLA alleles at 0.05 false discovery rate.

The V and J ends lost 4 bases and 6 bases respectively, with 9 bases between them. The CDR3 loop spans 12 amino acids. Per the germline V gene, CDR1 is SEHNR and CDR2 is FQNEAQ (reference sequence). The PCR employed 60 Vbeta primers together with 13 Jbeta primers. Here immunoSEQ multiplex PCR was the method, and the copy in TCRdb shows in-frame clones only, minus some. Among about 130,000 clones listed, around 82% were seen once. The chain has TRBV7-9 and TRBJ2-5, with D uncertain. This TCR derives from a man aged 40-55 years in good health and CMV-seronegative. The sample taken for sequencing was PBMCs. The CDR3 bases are TGTGCCAGCAGCTCTATCTCCAAGACCCAGTACTTC. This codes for CASSSISKTQYF. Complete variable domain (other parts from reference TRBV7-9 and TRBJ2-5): DTGVSQNPRHKITKRGQNVTFRCDPISEHNRLYWYRQTLGQGPEFLTYFQNEAQLEKSRLLSDRFSAERPKGSFSTLEIQRTEQGDSAMYLCASSSISKTQYFGPGTRLLVL.